One sample yielded the 9 T cell receptor beta chains listed below, sequenced in a study of vaccination and CD4 T cells after COVID-19. The treatment: approximately 10-day PBMC culture with coronavirus spike peptide pools or control peptides (ViraFEST assay). The antigens of these receptors remain unknown. The study sequenced cultured CD4+ T cell DNA using the Oncomine TCR Beta short-read assay. TCRdb re-derived calls from the PCR reads in MiXCR, one entry per CDR3 protein. The table shows 13,000 to 15,000 distinct CDR3 sequences, with about 76% occurring only once. The sequenced sample consisted of CD4+ T cells from blood, cultured in vitro. All receptors derive from a human donor who had recovered from COVID-19.

The genes are TRBV20-1 and TRBJ2-7, with 9 bases fitting TRBD2. Germline V CDR1 and CDR2: DFQATT, SNEGSKA (reference sequence). The CDR3 is 13 amino acids. V shed 5 bases, J shed 3 bases, and the junction held 5 bases outside the gene matches. The CDR3 reads CSARTSVNYEQYF. The CDR3 DNA reads TGCAGTGCTCGGACTAGCGTGAACTACGAGCAGTACTTC.

The chain has TRBV28 and TRBJ2-3; tentative D call: TRBD1 (5 bases). This CDR3 comprises 15 residues. Germline loops: CDR1 MDHEN, CDR2 SYDVKM. The V and J ends lost 1 base and 2 bases respectively, with 10 bases between them. CDR3 residues: CASSLLGQLTDTQYF. The CDR3 nucleotides read TGTGCCAGCAGTTTATTGGGGCAGCTCACAGATACGCAGTATTTT.

This chain links TRBV6-1 with TRBJ1-2; TRBD1 aligns across 7 bases. Germline CDR1 MNHNS, CDR2 SASEGT. This CDR3 has 11 amino acids. J lost 8 bases, V lost 6 bases, and 3 bases had no gene match. CDR3 sequence reads: CASRPGGGYTF. CDR3 sequence (DNA): TGTGCCAGCAGACCAGGGGGGGGCTACACCTTC.

The V and J genes are TRBV20-1 and TRBJ1-2, with D hard to call. The length of the CDR3 is 16 residues. CDR1 and CDR2 (germline): DFQATT, SNEGSKA (reference sequence). Trimming removed 0 bases at V and 3 bases at J, with 17 bases between. The CDR3: CSARDHRTASDYGYTF. CDR3 nucleotide sequence: TGCAGTGCTAGAGATCACCGTACAGCATCAGACTATGGCTACACCTTC.

The chain joins TRBV6-1 to TRBJ1-1; TRBD1 aligns across 10 bases. The V segment lost 1 base and the J segment 5 bases; nucleotides outside the gene matches: 4. The CDR3 is made up of 15 amino acids. Per germline, CDR1 MNHNS and CDR2 SASEGT. The DNA of the CDR3 is TGTGCCAGCAGTGAAGGAGGGACAGGGGAGACTGAAGCTTTCTTT. Amino acid sequence: CASSEGGTGETEAFF.

V and J are TRBV7-9 and TRBJ2-7; TRBD1 is a possible D gene (5 bases). Germline-derived CDR1 and CDR2 are SEHNR and FQNEAQ (reference sequence). CDR3 length equals 14 residues. V dropped 1 base and J dropped 5 bases, with 12 bases sitting between them. Here the CDR3 DNA reads TGTGCCAGCAGCTTAGGCCAGGAAGGGGACGAGCAGTACTTC. Its translation: CASSLGQEGDEQYF.

The chain couples TRBV7-9 to TRBJ2-5, with D possibly TRBD1 on 5 matching bases. Trimming pared 5 bases from V and 4 bases from J, leaving 14 bases between. The germline CDR1 and CDR2 sequences are SEHNR and FQNEAQ (reference sequence). The CDR3 is 14 residues long. CDR3 nucleotides: TGTGCCAGCAGCGGACGTGGGGCCGTAGAGACCCAGTACTTC. The encoded protein is CASSGRGAVETQYF.

The chain links TRBV6-2 or TRBV6-3 to TRBJ2-5; 9 bases are shared with TRBD2. The junction had 8 bases not matched to a gene; V was cut back by 7 bases and J by 2 bases. Germline V lookup: CDR1 MNHEY, CDR2 SVGEGT. There are 15 residues in the CDR3. The CDR3 sequence: CASTLVAGAQETQYF. The CDR3 region has the DNA TGTGCCAGCACCCTTGTAGCGGGAGCGCAAGAGACCCAGTACTTC.

The chain recombines TRBV11-3 with TRBJ2-1, with TRBD1 identical over 7 bases. Germline assignment: CDR1 SGHNT and CDR2 YENEEA. The CDR3 has 16 amino acids. Trimming took 1 base from V and 8 from J; bases not matched to a gene: 11. CDR3 amino acids: CASSLGQGRATDEQFF. CDR3 sequence (DNA): TGTGCCAGCAGCTTAGGACAGGGCCGGGCGACGGATGAGCAGTTCTTC.